Listed below are T cell receptor beta chains from one sample, sequenced in a study of CD8 T cells in ankylosing spondylitis. Using its own MiXCR run on the 5' RACE reads, TCRdb lists one record per CDR3 protein. The sample carries roughly 400,000 distinct CDR3 sequences, about 22% recorded once. The sequencing sample was made of blood, either unsorted or a sorted T cell fraction (not recorded which). These receptors came from a male donor with ankylosing spondylitis. CDR3s include the opening cysteine and the closing phenylalanine or tryptophan. A D gene is named only where the DNA matches it firmly. Size values are once, few and many counts, or a class for expanded clones, and some rows have none.

J gene,CDR3 length,clone size,D gene,V gene,CDR3 protein,CDR3 DNA
TRBJ2-2,17,.,.,TRBV6-2/TRBV6-3,CASSAPGIGTNTGELFF,TGTGCCAGCAGCGCCCCGGGGATCGGGACTAACACCGGGGAGCTGTTTTTT
TRBJ1-4,14,.,TRBD1,TRBV2,CARGQGTTNEKLFF,TGTGCCAGGGGACAGGGGACAACTAATGAAAAACTGTTTTTT
TRBJ2-5,16,few,.,TRBV3-1,CASSQIDREVKETQYF,TGTGCCAGCAGCCAAATAGACAGGGAGGTCAAAGAGACCCAGTACTTC
TRBJ2-1,20,few,TRBD2,TRBV3-1,CASSQAPGLAGGPVYNEQFF,TGTGCCAGCAGCCAAGCCCCGGGACTAGCGGGAGGGCCGGTCTACAATGAGCAGTTCTTC
TRBJ2-5,16,few,.,TRBV5-5,CASSLLRYDSQETQYF,TGTGCCAGCAGCCTCTTGAGGTATGACAGCCAAGAGACCCAGTACTTC
TRBJ2-1,16,many,.,TRBV12-3/TRBV12-4,CASREGGGGPGDEQFF,TGTGCCAGCAGGGAAGGAGGGGGAGGCCCGGGCGATGAGCAGTTCTTC
TRBJ2-7,12,many,.,TRBV28,CASSLSLREQYF,TGTGCCAGCAGTTTATCGTTACGCGAGCAGTACTTC
TRBJ2-2,15,.,TRBD1,TRBV10-3,CATGDRGQATGELFF,TGTGCCACAGGGGACAGAGGACAAGCGACCGGGGAGCTGTTTTTT
TRBJ1-4,14,many,.,TRBV29-1,CSVGGAPTNEKLFF,TGCAGCGTTGGGGGGGCGCCGACTAATGAAAAACTGTTTTTT
TRBJ1-5,16,.,TRBD1,TRBV3-1,CASSPDYTGGGQPQHF,TGTGCCAGCAGCCCGGATTACACAGGGGGAGGTCAGCCCCAGCATTTT
TRBJ2-1,13,few,.,TRBV5-6,CASSFTGTEKQFF,TGTGCCAGCAGCTTCACCGGGACGGAGAAGCAGTTCTTC
TRBJ1-2,13,few,.,TRBV9,CASSSGPGDGYTF,TGTGCCAGCAGCTCCGGGCCTGGGGATGGCTACACCTTC
TRBJ2-3,19,few,TRBD2,TRBV4-1,CASSPTGTSGRAYTDTQYF,TGCGCCAGCAGCCCAACCGGGACTAGCGGGAGGGCCTACACAGATACGCAGTATTTT
TRBJ1-1,15,.,.,TRBV5-1,CASSFQRGSNTEAFF,TGCGCCAGCAGCTTTCAACGGGGCTCTAACACTGAAGCTTTCTTT
TRBJ1-6,14,.,.,TRBV5-1,CASSSLDGSNPLHF,TGCGCCAGCAGCTCTCTGGACGGCTCAAATCCCCTCCACTTT
TRBJ2-1,16,few,TRBD1,TRBV4-2,CASSQGQGDIYNEQFF,TGTGCCAGCAGCCAGGGGCAGGGGGACATCTACAATGAGCAGTTCTTC
TRBJ1-5,15,.,.,TRBV19,CASSIAAGGNQPQHF,TGTGCCAGTAGTATAGCGGCGGGTGGCAATCAGCCCCAGCATTTT
TRBJ2-1,18,few,TRBD2,TRBV6-2/TRBV6-3,CASSYQILAGGVYNEQFF,TGTGCCAGCAGTTACCAGATCCTAGCGGGAGGAGTTTACAATGAGCAGTTCTTC
TRBJ2-7,16,.,TRBD1,TRBV12-3/TRBV12-4,CASSNQGGAYSYEQYF,TGTGCCAGCAGCAACCAAGGGGGCGCCTACTCCTACGAGCAGTACTTC
TRBJ1-1,15,.,.,TRBV19,CASSIARPENTEAFF,TGTGCCAGTAGTATAGCCCGGCCGGAGAACACTGAAGCTTTCTTT